The 23 T cell receptor beta chains listed next were all sequenced from one sample in a study of siplizumab effects on memory and regulatory T cells. Only in-frame clones appear in the TCRdb table, and some are missing; sequencing was by immunoSEQ multiplex PCR. Counted here are around 86,000 clones, approximately 95% occurring once; the ten biggest clones make up approximately 0.31%. Sequenced: non-Treg CD4+ T cells sorted from blood. These receptors were taken from a human donor in good health.

The chain employs TRBV29-1 and TRBJ1-3; 10 bases are shared with TRBD1. In germline, CDR1 is SQVTM, CDR2 ANQGSEA. The CDR3 runs 14 residues. With 4 bases clipped from V and 4 bases from J, the junction kept 4 bases outside the gene matches. In DNA form, the CDR3 reads TGCAGCGTTGCGCCGGGACAGGGGGGAAACACCATATATTTT. This codes for CSVAPGQGGNTIYF.

The V gene is TRBV19, the J gene TRBJ2-3, with 7 bases aligning to TRBD1. This CDR3 has 14 amino acids. Germline lookup yields CDR1 LNHDA and CDR2 SQIVND (reference sequence). Germline trimming cut 7 bases from V and 1 base from J; bases unmatched to any gene: 5. Written as DNA, the CDR3 is TGTGCCAGTAAGACAGGGTTAGGCACAGATACGCAGTATTTT. Protein product: CASKTGLGTDTQYF.

The chain combines TRBV7-2 with TRBJ1-4, with TRBD1 as a possible D gene (6 bases). Germline CDR1 SGHTA, CDR2 FQGNSA. Deletions cut 5 bases from V and 8 bases from J, with 18 bases between. The CDR3 spans 15 residues. The CDR3 nucleotides are TGTGCCAGCAGCAAAAAGATGGCAGGGGTCGAAAAACTGTTTTTT. Its translation: CASSKKMAGVEKLFF.

The chain uses TRBV4-2 and TRBJ1-4; perhaps TRBD1 as D (6 bases). CDR1 is LGHNA and CDR2 is YNFKEQ in the germline V gene. V was cut by 0 bases and J by 7 bases, with 21 bases left in between. This CDR3 region has 18 residues. DNA for the CDR3: TGTGCCAGCAGCCAAGAATGGACGCGGGCAGGGGATTCTGAAAAACTGTTTTTT. Protein: CASSQEWTRAGDSEKLFF.

The V call is TRBV11-3, the J call TRBJ2-1; D gene ambiguous. V lost 1 base and J lost 12, with 16 bases in between. The germline gives CDR1 SGHNT, CDR2 YENEEA. The CDR3 is 14 amino acids. The CDR3 coding sequence is TGTGCCAGCAGCTTAGCAACCCCCCCGAAGGTGCAGTTCTTC. It specifies CASSLATPPKVQFF. Together with reference TRBV11-3 and TRBJ2-1, the CDR3 gives the full variable domain: EAGVVQSPRYKIIEKKQPVAFWCNPISGHNTLYWYLQNLGQGPELLIRYENEEAVDDSQLPKDRFSAERLKGVDSTLKIQPAELGDSAVYLCASSLATPPKVQFFGPGTRLTVL.

The V call is TRBV5-1, the J call TRBJ2-3; 10 bases agree with TRBD2. The CDR3 has 19 residues. Trimming cost V 0 bases and J 2 bases; bases outside gene matches: 12. CDR1 and CDR2 (germline): SGHRS, YFSETQ. Here the CDR3 reads CASSLALTAGGPNTDTQYF. CDR3 sequence (DNA): TGCGCCAGCAGCTTGGCACTAACAGCGGGGGGGCCGAACACAGATACGCAGTATTTT. The full variable domain, in which reference TRBV5-1 and TRBJ2-3 provide the parts outside the CDR3, is KAGVTQTPRYLIKTRGQQVTLSCSPISGHRSVSWYQQTPGQGLQFLFEYFSETQRNKGNFPGRFSGRQFSNSRSEMNVSTLELGDSALYLCASSLALTAGGPNTDTQYFGPGTRLTVL.

The gene calls are TRBV5-4 and TRBJ1-2; D is uncertain. The CDR3 extends over 14 amino acids. V lost 1 base to trimming and J lost 2 bases, with 9 bases between them. CDR1 is SGHNT, CDR2 YYREEE, per germline (reference sequence). The CDR3 bases are TGTGCCAGCAGCTTGCCGAAGTTAAACTATGGCTACACCTTC. This codes for CASSLPKLNYGYTF. Together with reference TRBV5-4 and TRBJ1-2, the CDR3 gives the full variable domain: ETGVTQSPTHLIKTRGQQVTLRCSSQSGHNTVSWYQQALGQGPQFIFQYYREEENGRGNFPPRFSGLQFPNYSSELNVNALELDDSALYLCASSLPKLNYGYTFGSGTRLTVV.

The V and J genes are TRBV5-1 and TRBJ1-2; 9 nucleotides align to TRBD1. After removal of 4 bases from V and 2 bases from J, the junction contained 3 bases not matched to a gene. The CDR3 runs 14 residues. Germline values: CDR1 SGHRS, CDR2 YFSETQ. This CDR3 reads CASSHGQGNYGYTF. CDR3 in DNA: TGCGCCAGCAGCCACGGACAGGGGAACTATGGCTACACCTTC.

The chain recombines TRBV6-5 with TRBJ1-6; D remains ambiguous. The CDR3 sequence is 13 residues long. V was shortened by 5 bases and J by 11 bases, with 13 bases between the two germline ends. Germline CDR1 is MNHEY and CDR2 is SVGAGI. This chain's CDR3 is CASSVDVGTPLHF. CDR3 coding DNA: TGTGCCAGCAGTGTGGACGTCGGGACACCCCTCCACTTT.

The chain combines TRBV5-8 with TRBJ2-2, with D unresolved. This CDR3 has 13 residues. V was shortened by 0 bases and J by 6 bases, with 6 bases between the two germline ends. CDR1 SGHTS and CDR2 YDEGEE come from the germline V gene. The CDR3 coding sequence is TGTGCCAGCAGCTTGGCTGTGGCCGGGGAGCTGTTTTTT. Translated, it gives CASSLAVAGELFF.

This rearrangement joins TRBV27 to TRBJ2-7, with D perhaps matching TRBD1 (5 bases). The germline V and J ends were trimmed by 6 bases and 4 bases, with 16 bases remaining between them. The CDR3 runs 14 residues. The germline gives CDR1 MNHEY, CDR2 SMNVEV (reference sequence). Written as DNA, the CDR3 is TGTGCCAGCAGCCTAAAAGGTGACAGATACGAGCAGTACTTC. This encodes CASSLKGDRYEQYF.

Worth noting for this clone: The same CDR3 can be traced to other DNA sequences in this sample. The V and J genes are TRBV6-1 and TRBJ1-2; possibly TRBD1 for D (6 bases). This CDR3 contains 14 residues. Trimming removed 0 bases at V and 2 bases at J, with 7 bases between. CDR1 and CDR2 (germline): MNHNS, SASEGT. The DNA of the CDR3 is TGTGCCAGCAGTGAAGCAGGGGGGAACTATGGCTACACCTTC. Amino acids: CASSEAGGNYGYTF.

V is TRBV13 and J is TRBJ1-5; D unclear. Germline V gene sequence: CDR1 PRHDT, CDR2 FYEKMQ (reference sequence). CDR3 size: 17 residues. V gave up 6 bases and J gave up 0 bases, with 18 bases separating them. This chain's CDR3 is CASSPDPPTYSNQPQHF. CDR3 sequence (DNA): TGTGCCAGCAGTCCCGACCCCCCCACTTATAGCAATCAGCCCCAGCATTTT.

The chain uses TRBV5-4 and TRBJ2-7; TRBD2 matches 12 bases. Germline loops: CDR1 SGHNT, CDR2 YYREEE (reference sequence). V dropped 4 bases and J dropped 2; count of bases not matched to a gene: 4. The CDR3 contains 15 residues. DNA of the CDR3: TGTGCCAGCAGCGAGAGGACTAGCGGGGCCTACGAGCAGTACTTC. It yields the protein CASSERTSGAYEQYF.

The table lists this clone with a count of one. This chain uses TRBV6-6 with TRBJ2-5; a weak D match, TRBD2 (5 bases). The V end lost 0 bases, the J end lost 3 bases, and 8 bases lay between the germline ends. Germline loops: CDR1 MNHNY, CDR2 SVGAGI (reference sequence). The CDR3 consists of 14 residues. The CDR3 loop is CASSYSMREETQYF. The CDR3 region has the DNA TGTGCCAGCAGTTACTCGATGCGGGAAGAGACCCAGTACTTC.

V is TRBV27 and J is TRBJ1-4; D gene ambiguous. CDR1 is MNHEY, CDR2 SMNVEV, per germline (reference sequence). CDR3 length equals 17 residues. Trimming removed 0 bases from V and 0 bases from J, with 11 bases in between. CDR3 sequence (DNA): TGTGCCAGCAGTTTATCCCCCTTCCCGTCAACTAATGAAAAACTGTTTTTT. It encodes CASSLSPFPSTNEKLFF.

The chain has TRBV6-1 and TRBJ1-6; tentative D call: TRBD1 (6 bases). CDR1 and CDR2 (germline): MNHNS, SASEGT. V lost 7 bases and J 5 bases, leaving 9 bases between the germline ends. This CDR3 comprises 13 residues. The CDR3: CASTGTNNSPLHF. The CDR3 bases are TGTGCCAGCACCGGGACAAATAATTCACCCCTCCACTTT.

This CDR3 reads CASRAGAEQPQHF. For the CDR3, the DNA is TGTGCCAGCAGGGCCGGGGCAGAGCAGCCCCAGCATTTT. V is TRBV2 and J is TRBJ1-5; possibly TRBD1 for D (5 bases). This CDR3 region has 13 residues. V was trimmed by 6 bases and J by 7 bases, leaving 13 bases between them. Germline V CDR1 and CDR2: SNHLY, FYNNEI.

This clone turned up a few times. The chain combines TRBV18 with TRBJ1-1; 8 bases line up with TRBD1. This CDR3 region has 16 residues. Germline V gives CDR1 KGHSH, CDR2 LQKENI. J gave up 5 bases and V 4 bases, and 12 bases lay outside the gene matches. The CDR3 sequence: CASSQQTQGAGTEAFF. DNA of the CDR3: TGTGCCAGCTCACAACAAACGCAGGGGGCTGGGACTGAAGCTTTCTTT.

The chain links TRBV5-4 to TRBJ1-2, with D possibly matching TRBD1 (6 bases). Per germline, CDR1 SGHNT and CDR2 YYREEE (reference sequence). The CDR3 has 15 amino acids. Trimming removed 2 bases from V and 0 bases from J, with 11 bases in between. The CDR3 reads CASSLGRTANYGYTF. For the CDR3, the DNA is TGTGCCAGCAGCTTAGGACGGACAGCTAACTATGGCTACACCTTC.

The rearrangement joins TRBV9 to TRBJ2-3; 7 bases map to TRBD2. CDR3 size: 14 residues. CDR1 and CDR2 from the germline V gene are SGDLS and YYNGEE. Trimming cost V 2 bases and J 3 bases; bases outside gene matches: 3. The CDR3 region has the DNA TGTGCCAGCAGCGTCAGCGGGAAGACAGATACGCAGTATTTT. Protein: CASSVSGKTDTQYF.

The chain links TRBV7-9 to TRBJ1-3; D call uncertain. Germline V gene lookup returns CDR1 SEHNR and CDR2 FQNEAQ (reference sequence). The CDR3 spans 14 residues. The ends were cut back, 5 bases at V and 0 bases at J, with 8 bases in the middle. In nucleotides, the CDR3 is TGTGCCAGCAGCCGTACAGACTCTGGAAACACCATATATTTT. It codes for CASSRTDSGNTIYF.

The chain employs TRBV18 and TRBJ2-1; 10 nucleotides match TRBD2. The V segment lost 6 bases and the J segment 4 bases; nucleotides outside the gene matches: 6. Germline V gene data show CDR1 as KGHSH and CDR2 as LQKENI. The CDR3 spans 15 residues. For the CDR3, the DNA is TGTGCCAGCTCCCGGCTAGCGGGAGATTACAATGAGCAGTTCTTC. Protein product: CASSRLAGDYNEQFF.